One and the same sample provided the 8 T cell receptor beta chains below, sequenced in a study of regulatory T cells. The primer mix had 52 TRBV and 13 TRBJ primers. Clones were read by immunoSEQ multiplex PCR, and TCRdb kept only the in-frame ones, dropping some. The profile covers 25,000 or so clones, with roughly 90% appearing a single time and 1.3% taken by the ten largest. These receptors have no known antigen. General observations from the study: Hydrophobic residues at CDR3 positions 6 and 7 were enriched in conventional CD4+ T cells of CD3G-deficient patients.

The sequenced material came from conventional CD4+ T cells sorted from blood. Every receptor here comes from a child between 5 and 17 years old with CD3G deficiency.

The chain recombines TRBV10-3 with TRBJ2-1; 8 bases are a match to TRBD2. The ends lost 0 bases at V and 9 bases at J; junction bases unmatched: 13. The CDR3 totals 17 residues. Germline V CDR1 and CDR2: ENHRY, SYGVKD. The CDR3 here is CAISESISGGPGGEQFF. As DNA, the CDR3 is TGTGCCATCAGTGAGTCGATCTCGGGAGGGCCAGGTGGTGAGCAGTTCTTC.

The chain carries TRBV6-1 and TRBJ1-2; D may be TRBD1 (6 bases). V lost 6 bases to trimming and J lost 2 bases, with 13 bases between them. CDR1 is MNHNS, CDR2 SASEGT, per germline. The CDR3 has 14 amino acids. The CDR3 DNA sequence: TGTGCCAGCAGAATCTTGGGGGCGAACTATGGCTACACCTTC. It specifies CASRILGANYGYTF.

The chain uses TRBV10-3 and TRBJ2-1; possible D gene TRBD1, 5 bases. Looked up from germline, CDR1 is ENHRY and CDR2 is SYGVKD. V was shortened by 3 bases and J by 4 bases, with 7 bases between the two germline ends. CDR3 length equals 13 residues. The CDR3 bases are TGTGCCATCAGTGACACAGGATACAATGAGCAGTTCTTC. It translates to CAISDTGYNEQFF.

The rearrangement links TRBV11-2 to TRBJ2-7, with D possibly matching TRBD1 (6 bases). From germline, CDR1 is SGHAT and CDR2 FQNNGV. This CDR3 comprises 15 residues. Trimming removed 5 bases at V and 4 bases at J, with 18 bases between. The CDR3 protein is CASSRQDSNRYEQYF. CDR3 DNA: TGTGCCAGCAGCAGGCAGGACAGCAATCGATACGAGCAGTACTTC.

The rearrangement links TRBV28 to TRBJ2-5, with TRBD2 identical over 8 bases. The V gene's germline CDR1 is MDHEN and CDR2 SYDVKM. The CDR3 spans 16 residues. V shed 4 bases, J shed 4 bases, and the junction held 11 bases outside the gene matches. The CDR3 sequence is CASSSLGTRGGETQYF. CDR3 DNA: TGTGCCAGCAGTTCCCTCGGGACTAGGGGGGGAGAGACCCAGTACTTC.

The V and J genes are TRBV28 and TRBJ1-2; D not resolved. CDR3 length equals 14 residues. Between the trimmed V and J ends, which lost 3 bases and 9 bases, there was a span of 17 bases. CDR1 is MDHEN and CDR2 is SYDVKM in the germline V gene. CDR3 sequence reads: CASSFGGVVGSYTF. As DNA, the CDR3 is TGTGCCAGCAGTTTCGGAGGAGTCGTCGGGAGCTACACCTTC.

The rearrangement joins TRBV28 to TRBJ2-7; D perhaps matches TRBD2 (5 bases). Deletions cut 5 bases from V and 0 bases from J, with 17 bases between. Per germline, CDR1 MDHEN and CDR2 SYDVKM. The CDR3 totals 16 residues. The CDR3 DNA is TGTGCCAGCAGTCCATGGAGCGGAGTCGGCTCCTACGAGCAGTACTTC. Encoded protein: CASSPWSGVGSYEQYF.

The J gene is TRBJ1-2, the V gene TRBV10-3; 7 bases map to TRBD1. The germline V gene has CDR1 ENHRY and CDR2 SYGVKD. The CDR3 length is 13 residues. With 10 bases clipped from V and 2 bases from J, the junction kept 7 bases outside the gene matches. The CDR3 bases are TGTGCCACTAGGGACAGCCGGAACTATGGCTACACCTTC. Residues: CATRDSRNYGYTF.